Given below is one TCR beta chain in context. Via MiXCR, TCRdb re-called the 5' RACE reads, giving one row per CDR3 protein. The sample holds about 320,000 distinct CDR3 sequences; around 7% are singletons and the top ten take roughly a sixth. The data derive from a study of T cells after yellow fever vaccination. CDR3 size: 14 residues. V gave up 6 bases and J gave up 0 bases, with 9 bases separating them. Per the germline V gene, CDR1 is MNHNS and CDR2 is SASEGT. Sequenced here: PBMCs, sampled more than 40 days after the first yellow fever vaccination. This TCR was recovered from a man younger than 30 who received the YFV17D yellow fever vaccine. The chain couples TRBV6-1 to TRBJ2-1; D ambiguous. This chain's CDR3 is CASRRISSYNEQFF. For the CDR3, the DNA is TGTGCCAGCAGAAGAATTAGCTCCTACAATGAGCAGTTCTTC.